This passage covers 10 T cell receptor beta chains from one sample sequenced in a study of blood T cell repertoires in COVID-19 (dated by TCRdb to about 2020). The library was prepared using the immunoSEQ multiplex PCR assay. This is the immuneACCESS table as TCRdb keeps it, with only in-frame sequences that have V and J called. A part of the clones is gone; compared with another copy, unresolved V genes explain less than half, and the rest is unexplained. In this sample the table shows roughly 140,000 clones, about 86% of which occur a single time. Clones ranked in the top ten supply about 7.2% of the sample. The sample consisted of PBMCs or T cells enriched from blood (not recorded which). These receptor sequences come from a man aged 45 to 65 who had recovered from COVID-19.

This chain connects TRBV5-1 to TRBJ2-6; 7 bases agree with TRBD1. This CDR3 contains 15 residues. Germline loops: CDR1 SGHRS, CDR2 YFSETQ. With V trimmed by 1 base and J by 2 bases, 0 bases remained unmatched. In nucleotides, the CDR3 is TGCGCCAGCAGCTTGCAGGGGGCTGGGGCCAACGTCCTGACTTTC. It specifies CASSLQGAGANVLTF.

The chain is built from TRBV7-3 and TRBJ2-5, with 15 nucleotides matching TRBD2. CDR3 length equals 17 residues. CDR1 SGHTA and CDR2 FQGTGA come from the germline V gene. Trimming at V came to 5 bases and at J to 2 bases, leaving 6 bases not matched to a gene. The CDR3 loop is CASSNPGLAGGQETQYF. The CDR3 coding sequence is TGTGCCAGCAGCAACCCGGGACTAGCGGGGGGACAAGAGACCCAGTACTTC.

CDR3 nucleotide sequence: TGTGCCAGTACCGTCGACACAGGGGCTGAAGCTTTCTTT. It encodes CASTVDTGAEAFF. The chain couples TRBV19 to TRBJ1-1; TRBD1 agrees at 7 bases. In germline, CDR1 is LNHDA, CDR2 SQIVND (reference sequence). The CDR3 is 13 amino acids. The trim removed 7 bases at V and 6 bases at J, leaving 8 bases unmatched.

The V and J genes are TRBV6-6 and TRBJ2-5; 8 bases are shared with TRBD2. Germline loops: CDR1 MNHNY, CDR2 SVGAGI (reference sequence). The CDR3 is 20 amino acids. V was pared by 5 bases and J by 4 bases, with 24 bases of the junction left unmatched. CDR3 sequence (DNA): TGTGCCAGCAGTCTCTATCCGACCTCCGGGACTAGGCGGAGCGGAGAGACCCAGTACTTC. Translation: CASSLYPTSGTRRSGETQYF.

This clone has just a few counts. Different DNA sequences within this sample yield the same CDR3. The rearrangement joins TRBV5-1 to TRBJ2-2; D is unclear. This CDR3 has 14 residues. The V and J ends lost 0 bases and 1 base respectively, with 4 bases between them. The germline V gene has CDR1 SGHRS and CDR2 YFSETQ. CDR3 bases: TGCGCCAGCAGCTTGGGTCAGAACACCGGGGAGCTGTTTTTT. As protein: CASSLGQNTGELFF.

The V gene is TRBV2, the J gene TRBJ2-5; TRBD2 is a possible D gene (5 bases). Per the germline V gene, CDR1 is SNHLY and CDR2 is FYNNEI. This CDR3 contains 15 residues. V lost 4 bases and J 2 bases, leaving 14 bases between the germline ends. For the CDR3, the DNA is TGTGCCAGCAGTGCAAACGGACTTCCACAAGAGACCCAGTACTTC. It is translated as CASSANGLPQETQYF.

The rearrangement joins TRBV9 to TRBJ2-3, with TRBD2 as a possible D gene (7 bases). With 3 bases removed from V and 4 bases from J, the gap between germline ends came to 15 bases. The germline V gene has CDR1 SGDLS and CDR2 YYNGEE. CDR3 length equals 15 residues. CDR3 sequence reads: CASSEGGIKADTQYF. The CDR3, as DNA: TGTGCCAGCAGCGAGGGGGGGATTAAGGCAGATACGCAGTATTTT.

Points on this clone: A read error may explain this, as a much larger clone is one base away. V and J are TRBV11-3 and TRBJ1-6; D not resolved. Trimming stripped 3 bases from V and 0 bases from J, with 3 bases between. The CDR3 runs to 14 residues. Looked up from germline, CDR1 is SGHNT and CDR2 is YENEEA. CDR3 DNA sequence: TGTGCCAGCAGCTTTATCTCCTATAATTCACCCCTCCACTTT. It yields the protein CASSFISYNSPLHF. The entire variable domain, with the rest obtained from reference TRBV11-3 and TRBJ1-6, is as follows: EAGVVQSPRYKIIEKKQPVAFWCNPISGHNTLYWYLQNLGQGPELLIRYENEEAVDDSQLPKDRFSAERLKGVDSTLKIQPAELGDSAVYLCASSFISYNSPLHFGNGTRLTVT.

The genes are TRBV6-5 and TRBJ1-3; D not resolved. The CDR3 is 14 residues long. V lost 6 bases and J lost 0, with 9 bases in between. Germline CDR1 MNHEY, CDR2 SVGAGI. The CDR3 is CASSRHNSGNTIYF. The CDR3 DNA reads as TGTGCCAGCAGCCGACACAACTCTGGAAACACCATATATTTT.

The J gene is TRBJ1-3, the V gene TRBV5-5; possible D gene TRBD1, 6 bases. Trimming took 6 bases from V and 0 from J, leaving 16 bases between them. Germline V gene lookup returns CDR1 SGHKS and CDR2 YYEKEE (reference sequence). The CDR3 spans 16 residues. CDR3 protein: CASNPQGIFSGNTIYF. CDR3 sequence (DNA): TGTGCCAGCAACCCCCAGGGGATTTTCTCTGGAAACACCATATATTTT.